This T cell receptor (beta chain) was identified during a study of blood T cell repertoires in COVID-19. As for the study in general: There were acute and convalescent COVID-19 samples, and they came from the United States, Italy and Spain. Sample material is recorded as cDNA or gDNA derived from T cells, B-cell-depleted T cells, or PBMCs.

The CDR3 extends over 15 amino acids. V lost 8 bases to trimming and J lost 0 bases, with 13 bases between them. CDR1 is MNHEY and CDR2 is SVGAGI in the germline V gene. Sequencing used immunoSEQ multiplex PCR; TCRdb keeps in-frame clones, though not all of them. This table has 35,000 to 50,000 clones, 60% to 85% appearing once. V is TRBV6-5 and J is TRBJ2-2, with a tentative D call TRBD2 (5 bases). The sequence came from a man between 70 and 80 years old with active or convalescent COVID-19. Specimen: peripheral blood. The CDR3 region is CASAVTSANTGELFF. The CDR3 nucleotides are TGTGCCAGCGCGGTAACTAGTGCGAACACCGGGGAGCTGTTTTTT.